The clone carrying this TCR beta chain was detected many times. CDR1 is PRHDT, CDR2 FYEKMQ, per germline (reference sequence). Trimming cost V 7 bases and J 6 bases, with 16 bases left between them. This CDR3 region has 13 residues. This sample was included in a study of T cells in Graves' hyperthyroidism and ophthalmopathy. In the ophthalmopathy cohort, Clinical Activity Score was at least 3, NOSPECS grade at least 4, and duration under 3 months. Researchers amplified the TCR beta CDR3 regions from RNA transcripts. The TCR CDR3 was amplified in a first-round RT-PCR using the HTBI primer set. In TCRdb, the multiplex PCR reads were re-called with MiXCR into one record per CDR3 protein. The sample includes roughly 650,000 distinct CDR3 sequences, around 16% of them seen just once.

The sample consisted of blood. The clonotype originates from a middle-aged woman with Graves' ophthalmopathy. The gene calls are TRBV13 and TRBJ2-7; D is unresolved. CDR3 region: CASTPVSRREQYF. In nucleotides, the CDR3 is TGTGCCAGCACCCCTGTCTCCCGGCGCGAGCAGTACTTC.